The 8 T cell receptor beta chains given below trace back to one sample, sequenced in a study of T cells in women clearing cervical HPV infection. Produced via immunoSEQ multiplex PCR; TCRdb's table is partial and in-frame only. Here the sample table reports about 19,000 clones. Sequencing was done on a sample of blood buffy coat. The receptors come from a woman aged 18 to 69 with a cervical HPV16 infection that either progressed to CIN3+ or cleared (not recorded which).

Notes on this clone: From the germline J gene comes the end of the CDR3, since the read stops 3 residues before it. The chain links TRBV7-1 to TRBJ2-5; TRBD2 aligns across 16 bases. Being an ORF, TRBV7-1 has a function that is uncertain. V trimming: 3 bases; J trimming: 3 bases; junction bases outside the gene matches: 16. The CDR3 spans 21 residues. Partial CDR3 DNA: TGTGCCAGCAGCTCCAGGCTCGGAGGGACTAGCGGGGGGGCTGGGAAAGAGACC. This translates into CASSSRLGGTSGGAGKET. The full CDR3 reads CASSSRLGGTSGGAGKETQYF.

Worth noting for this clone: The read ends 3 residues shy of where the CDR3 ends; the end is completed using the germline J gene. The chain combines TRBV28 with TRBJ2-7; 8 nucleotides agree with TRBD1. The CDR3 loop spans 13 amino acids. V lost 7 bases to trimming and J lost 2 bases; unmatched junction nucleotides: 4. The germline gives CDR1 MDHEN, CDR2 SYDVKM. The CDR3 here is CASNQGAPYEQYF. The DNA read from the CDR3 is TGTGCCAGCAACCAGGGGGCCCCCTACGAG.

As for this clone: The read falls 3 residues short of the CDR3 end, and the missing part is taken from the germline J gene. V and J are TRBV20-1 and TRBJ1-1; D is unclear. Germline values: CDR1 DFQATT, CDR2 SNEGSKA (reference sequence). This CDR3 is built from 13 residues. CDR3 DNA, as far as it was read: TGCAGTGCTAGAGATGGTACCTTAACCGGG. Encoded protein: CSARDGTLTG. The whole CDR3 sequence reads CSARDGTLTGAFF.

This CDR3 is CASSLAAGGSYEQYF. The covered CDR3 bases are TGTGCCAGCAGCTTAGCCGCAGGGGGCAGCTACGAG. This chain joins TRBV7-2 and TRBJ2-7; 8 positions match TRBD1. With the read ending 3 residues before the CDR3 end, the germline J gene is used to fill in that end. J was trimmed by 3 bases and V by 0 bases; bases with no gene match: 4. This CDR3 comprises 15 residues. From germline, CDR1 is SGHTA and CDR2 FQGNSA.

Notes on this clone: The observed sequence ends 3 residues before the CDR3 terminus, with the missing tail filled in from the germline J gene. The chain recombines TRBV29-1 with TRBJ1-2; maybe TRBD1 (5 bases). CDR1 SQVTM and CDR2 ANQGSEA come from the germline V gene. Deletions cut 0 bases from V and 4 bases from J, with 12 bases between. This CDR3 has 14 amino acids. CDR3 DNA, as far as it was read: TGCAGCGTTGAAGACGACGACCAGGGCTATGGC. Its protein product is CSVEDDDQGYG. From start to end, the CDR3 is CSVEDDDQGYGYTF. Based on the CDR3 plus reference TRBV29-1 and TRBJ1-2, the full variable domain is SAVISQKPSRDICQRGTSLTIQCQVDSQVTMMFWYRQQPGQSLTLIATANQGSEATYESGFVIDKFPISRPNLTFSTLTVSNMSPEDSSIYLCSVEDDDQGYGYTFGSGTRLTVV.

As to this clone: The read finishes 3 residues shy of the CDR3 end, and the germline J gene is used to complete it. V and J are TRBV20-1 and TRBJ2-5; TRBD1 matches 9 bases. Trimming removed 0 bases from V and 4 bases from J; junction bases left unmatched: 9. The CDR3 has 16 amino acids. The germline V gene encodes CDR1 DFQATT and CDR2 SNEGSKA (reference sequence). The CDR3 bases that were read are TGCAGTGCTAGAGATGAAGGGACAGGGTTTGGAGAGACC. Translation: CSARDEGTGFGET. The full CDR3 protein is CSARDEGTGFGETQYF.

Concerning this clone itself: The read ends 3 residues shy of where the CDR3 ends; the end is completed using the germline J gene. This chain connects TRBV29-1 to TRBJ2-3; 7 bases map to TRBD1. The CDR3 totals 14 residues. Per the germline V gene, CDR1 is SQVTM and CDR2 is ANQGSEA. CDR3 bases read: TGCAGCGCCCGCCGGGACAGCCAAAAAGAGGCG. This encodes CSARRDSQKEA. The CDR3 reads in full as CSARRDSQKEAQYF.

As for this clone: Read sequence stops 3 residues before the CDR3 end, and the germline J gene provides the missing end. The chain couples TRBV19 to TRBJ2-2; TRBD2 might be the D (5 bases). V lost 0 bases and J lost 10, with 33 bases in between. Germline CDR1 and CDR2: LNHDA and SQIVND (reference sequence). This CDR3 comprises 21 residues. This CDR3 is CASSIDTRAVFNRPAGLELFF. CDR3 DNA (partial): TGTGCCAGTAGTATAGATACCCGGGCAGTTTTTAACCGCCCGGCGGGTTTGGAG.